This T cell receptor (beta chain) is from a study of T cells in Graves' hyperthyroidism and ophthalmopathy. Study details: Peripheral blood was obtained at initial diagnosis, preceding any treatment. Study results and limitations: Blood held most thyroid clonotypes expanded above 0.001 frequency. Stable hyperthyroidism was told apart from ophthalmopathy by a model built on 13 V-J features.

This clonotype was recorded many times. As yet, its antigen is unknown. When hyperthyroidism was first diagnosed, the blood sample was taken, preceding any ophthalmopathy symptoms. The CDR3 runs to 14 residues. V lost 7 bases and J 3 bases, leaving 15 bases between the germline ends. Germline V gene sequence: CDR1 LNHDA, CDR2 SQIVND (reference sequence). The CDR3 regions of TCR beta were amplified from RNA transcripts. With the HTBI primer set, the TCR CDR3 went through a first round of RT-PCR. Using its own MiXCR run on the multiplex PCR reads, TCRdb lists one record per CDR3 protein. The top ten clones hold roughly 6.2% of a sample with roughly 500,000 distinct CDR3 sequences, about 15% of them seen once.

The TCR originated in a woman aged 30 to 39 with Graves' hyperthyroidism that later progressed to Graves' ophthalmopathy. V and J are TRBV19 and TRBJ1-2, with a weak D call TRBD1 (5 bases). Sequenced input: blood. The CDR3 is CASTPPGYDYGYTF. DNA of the CDR3: TGTGCCAGTACCCCGCCAGGGTATGACTATGGCTACACCTTC.